The clone carrying this TCR beta chain has at least ten counts. The data originate from a study of low-dose radiotherapy and immunotherapy resistance in tumors. Study-wide context: Nivolumab was given to patients as a 240 mg flat dose every two weeks, and ipilimumab at 1 mg/kg every six weeks. Both were delivered intravenously. Every two weeks, cyclophosphamide 200 mg/m2 was infused one day before radiation plus immunotherapy.

The germline V gene encodes CDR1 SGHRS and CDR2 YFSETQ. The CDR3 extends over 13 amino acids. V shed 3 bases and J shed 5 bases, with 8 bases lying between them. Both TCRalpha and TCRbeta chains were reverse transcribed with V-gene-specific primers. Both a constant-region primer and a V-primer adapter served to amplify TCRs across around 20 PCR cycles. MiXCR, run by TCRdb on the reads, gives a single entry per CDR3 protein. The table includes 100,000 or so distinct CDR3 sequences, about a fifth detected once. The time point: after trial treatment. Specified treatment: LDRT plus nivolumab, ipilimumab, low-dose cyclophosphamide and aspirin (RACIN trial). Inclusion covered patients whose advanced solid tumors lacked tumor-infiltrating lymphocytes.

The specimen was PBMCs, collected after low-dose radiotherapy plus immunotherapy. V gene TRBV5-1 combines with J gene TRBJ2-2; TRBD2 might be the D (5 bases). The source of this sequence is a male donor with prostate cancer. DNA of the CDR3: TGCGCCAGCAGCTCCGAGGGAACCGGGGAGCTGTTTTTT. It codes for CASSSEGTGELFF. The entire variable domain, with the rest obtained from reference TRBV5-1 and TRBJ2-2, is as follows: KAGVTQTPRYLIKTRGQQVTLSCSPISGHRSVSWYQQTPGQGLQFLFEYFSETQRNKGNFPGRFSGRQFSNSRSEMNVSTLELGDSALYLCASSSEGTGELFFGEGSRLTVL.